This T cell receptor beta chain was obtained from a study of cytomegalovirus exposure and HLA in healthy donors. Study at large: HLA-typed donors contributed around 85 million unique TCRs, which were held in an early data release.

The study ran its PCR with 60 Vbeta and 13 Jbeta primers. Profiling relied on immunoSEQ multiplex PCR, and the TCRdb table lists in-frame clones only, not all of them. The sample has 190,000 or so clones; around four fifths are singletons. The CDR3 runs to 15 residues. Germline CDR1 reads LNHNV; CDR2 reads YYDKDF (reference sequence). Losses at the gene ends were 6 bases for V and 3 bases for J; bases not matched to a gene: 10. Overall study findings and caveats: Per a prior analysis, the majority of TCR beta V segments were productive roughly 90% or roughly 30% of the time. Sequencing artifact likely explains a cluster of highly shared sequence variants. Later analysis identified about 15,000 TCR beta sequences associated with HLA alleles, using a false discovery rate threshold of 0.05.

Note on this clone: Its antigen remains unidentified.

Sequencing was done on a sample of PBMCs. The chain carries TRBV15 and TRBJ1-2; TRBD1 aligns across 7 bases. This TCR was sampled from a woman aged 50 to 60 in good health and CMV-seropositive. The CDR3 DNA reads TGTGCCACCAGAAAAGGGACAGTGTATGACTATGGCTACACCTTC. It encodes CATRKGTVYDYGYTF.